This T cell receptor beta chain comes out of a study of T cell responses to AZD1222 COVID-19 vaccine. Sequencing used immunoSEQ multiplex PCR; TCRdb keeps in-frame clones, though not all of them. Among some 130,000 clones listed, about nine tenths were seen once. The CDR3 sequence is 20 residues long. CDR1 and CDR2 from the germline V gene are GTSNPN and SVGIG (reference sequence). With V trimmed by 3 bases and J by 4 bases, 19 bases remained unmatched. For this clone: Its antigen is unidentified.

General observations from the study: Vaccine-associated CD4 TCRs ranged over spike, dominating at 160-218 and 743-854. Nearly half of spike-specific TCRs reportedly target variant regions that are unmutated in the B.1.351 and B.1.1.7 variants.

The input for sequencing was peripheral blood, taken on day 0 of AZD1222 vaccination. The genes are TRBV30 and TRBJ2-6; 9 bases map to TRBD1. This sequence was found in an adult in good health. Here the CDR3 reads CAWSAMGQGEQGGGANVLTF. CDR3 DNA sequence: TGTGCCTGGAGCGCGATGGGACAGGGAGAACAGGGGGGAGGGGCCAACGTCCTGACTTTC.